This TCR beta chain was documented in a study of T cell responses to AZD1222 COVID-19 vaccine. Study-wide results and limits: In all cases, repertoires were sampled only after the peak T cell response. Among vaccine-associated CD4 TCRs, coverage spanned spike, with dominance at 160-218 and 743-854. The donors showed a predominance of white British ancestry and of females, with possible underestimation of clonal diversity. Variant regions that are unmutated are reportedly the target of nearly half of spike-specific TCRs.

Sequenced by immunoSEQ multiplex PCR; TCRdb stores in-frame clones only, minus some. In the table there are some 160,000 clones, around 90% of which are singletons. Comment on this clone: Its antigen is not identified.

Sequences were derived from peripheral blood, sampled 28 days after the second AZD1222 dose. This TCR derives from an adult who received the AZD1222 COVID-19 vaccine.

CDR3 sequence: CAWSRGYGYTF. The CDR3 DNA is TGTGCCTGGTCCCGAGGCTATGGCTACACCTTC. The chain couples TRBV30 to TRBJ1-2, with D unclear. The CDR3 is 11 amino acids. Germline CDR1 is GTSNPN and CDR2 is SVGIG (reference sequence). The ends were cut back, 5 bases at V and 4 bases at J, with 8 bases in the middle. Using reference TRBV30 and TRBJ1-2 for the parts outside the CDR3, the full variable domain is SQTIHQWPATLVQPVGSPLSLECTVEGTSNPNLYWYRQAAGRGLQLLFYSVGIGQISSEVPQNLSASRPQDRQFILSSKKLLLSDSGFYLCAWSRGYGYTFGSGTRLTVV.